This TCR beta chain was documented in a study of T cell responses to AZD1222 COVID-19 vaccine (dated by TCRdb to 2020 to 2022). Broadly, across the study: AZD1222 recipients whose second dose came at about 4 weeks and those whose second dose came at about 12 weeks were combined into one group, since spike-specific TCR depth and breadth did not differ between the two schedules. TCR sequencing was performed for roughly 240 trial participants, of whom roughly 200 were given two doses of AZD1222 and approximately 25 were given two doses of MenACWY control vaccine. Trial participants were enrolled by age into subgroups of 18-55, 56-69 and 70-plus years, and around 150, 28 and 57 TCR-sequenced participants, respectively, were included in these subgroups.

The CDR3 runs 15 residues from the cysteine to the phenylalanine. The only DNA kept is the CDR3, 45 bases in frame from the first base. CDR1 and CDR2 were assigned from the germline V gene as WSHSY and SAAADI. At the junction V is shortened by 10 bases and J by 0 bases, with 16 bases in between. This specimen's time point label, interpreted: baseline before first vaccination. Vaccinee samples were obtained from the UK trials COV001 and COV002, which included a single-blind randomized controlled phase 2/3 trial of AZD1222 (ChAdOx1 nCoV-19) in healthy adults. For TCRbeta chain sequencing, PBMC samples from trial participants were taken at day 0 and at day 28 after the second dose. This clone was seen only once. Its target antigen remains unknown. Base qualities are not at hand, and no much larger clone is one base apart. Study-level results and caveats: The 56-69-year group was small, and its depth increase did not reach significance, likely because of low power. Participants were mostly white British, with more females than males. The authors suggested clonal diversity may have been underestimated. Nearly half of unique spike-specific TCRs reportedly recognized epitopes outside regions mutated in the B.1.351 and B.1.1.7 variants. After two AZD1222 doses, both the breadth and the depth of spike-specific TCRs were significantly higher than at day 0 and than in MenACWY recipients. The whole spike protein was spanned by vaccine-associated CD4 TCRs, and dominant responses were seen in regions 160-218 and 743-854. Because no samples from the day 14 peak response were available, repertoires could be characterized only after the peak T cell response. Only six AZD1222 recipients were SARS-CoV-2 seropositive at baseline, limiting conclusions about previously exposed vaccinees.

The CDR3 regions of human TCRbeta chains were analyzed by immunosequencing. The published analysis was carried out like this. Repertoire TCRs were checked for matches against a reference library of SARS-CoV-2-specific TCRs that had been generated using the MIRA antigen-specificity platform. Breadth was defined as the fraction of unique TCRs that were SARS-CoV-2-associated, and depth was defined as the fraction of total T cells that were SARS-CoV-2-associated. Each spike-specific TCR was assigned to its reactive spike region and to a CD4 or CD8 class using the MIRA data. Log10-transformed breadth and depth values were compared by one-way ANOVA with Sidak's multiple comparisons tests. Here the immuneACCESS table is served through TCRdb, limited to in-frame sequences with V and J called. Missing clones are a known gap in these copies; in checked studies unresolved V genes cover under half, and the rest lacks a known reason. The V and J calls and clone size were taken over from that table, and D and trimming were inferred from the DNA. The table for this sample lists some 140,000 clones; 92% of them were counted only once. The ten largest make up roughly 3.1% of the sample.

The sequence links TRBV10-2 to TRBJ2-1; tentative D gene TRBD1, with 6 bases matching. Sequenced material: peripheral blood, taken on day 0 of AZD1222 vaccination. The source is an adult in good health. The CDR3 is CATQGDTSSYNEQFF. The DNA is as follows: TGCGCCACTCAAGGGGACACAAGCTCCTACAATGAGCAGTTCTTC.